This record looks at one TCR beta chain sequence and its context. Its antigen remains unknown. The data stem from a study of vaccination and CD4 T cells after COVID-19. Study summary: From HCoV-229E, HCoV-OC43, HCoV-NL63 and SARS-CoV-2, overlapping spike peptides were used to stimulate the cells.

Described treatment: roughly ten-day PBMC culture with coronavirus spike peptide pools or control peptides (ViraFEST assay). An unexposed donor provided the CD4+ T cells, which were collected before the COVID-19 pandemic (2011-2018). ViraFEST stimulated the growth of antigen-specific T cells using peptide pools and subsequently profiled their TCRs by sequencing. When enough cells were available, unexposed-donor CD4+ T cells were probed with SARS-CoV-2 S/N and four cold-coronavirus spikes. This CDR3 spans 15 amino acids. Trimming removed 6 bases from V and 5 bases from J; junction bases left unmatched: 6. In germline, CDR1 is MRHNA, CDR2 SNTAGT. With the Oncomine TCR Beta short-read assay, DNA from cultured CD4+ T cells was sequenced. Genomic DNA was drawn out of CD4+ T cells grown in culture. One entry per CDR3 protein results from TCRdb running MiXCR on the PCR reads. The sample yields thousands of distinct CDR3 sequences, over 25% seen once.

The chain links TRBV6-4 to TRBJ2-2; 10 nucleotides line up with TRBD1. This receptor was taken from a human donor in good health. Sequences were obtained from CD4+ T cells from blood, cultured in vitro. CDR3 protein: CASSSGTGETGELFF. The CDR3 DNA reads TGTGCCAGCAGCTCCGGGACAGGGGAAACCGGGGAGCTGTTTTTT.